Below, one T cell receptor beta chain is given with its context. This sample was taken from a study of cytomegalovirus exposure and HLA in healthy donors. Primers: 60 Vbeta forward and 13 Jbeta reverse. TCRdb's copy holds only in-frame clones and misses some; the assay was immunoSEQ multiplex PCR. The sample contains around 180,000 clones, 84% of which appear only once. The TCR originated in a girl aged 10 to 17 in good health and CMV-seropositive. Material for sequencing was PBMCs.

The CDR3 loop is CASSRTATNEKLFF. CDR3 coding DNA: TGTGCCAGCAGTCGGACAGCAACTAATGAAAAACTGTTTTTT. J is TRBJ1-4 and V is TRBV6-1, with a possible D match to TRBD1 (6 bases). The CDR3 consists of 14 residues. V was clipped by 5 bases and J by 0 bases, with 7 bases between them. Germline CDR1 MNHNS, CDR2 SASEGT.